Shown below are 18 T cell receptor beta chains from a single sample sequenced in a study of blood T cells in healthy people across ages. Alongside a J-beta primer mix, a sample-barcoded 5' primer served in a second PCR lasting about 7 to 12 cycles. MiXCR was run by TCRdb on the 5' RACE reads, yielding one entry per CDR3 protein. The data hold 1,800,000 or so distinct CDR3 sequences, with about two fifths observed a single time. Specimen: blood. The receptors derive from a human donor in good health.

This clonotype was recorded a few times. This CDR3 is CSARVRQFGSGMGNQPQHF. In DNA form, the CDR3 reads TGCAGTGCTAGAGTCCGACAGTTTGGGAGTGGAATGGGCAATCAGCCCCAGCATTTT. The chain links TRBV20-1 to TRBJ1-5, with D possibly being TRBD1 (5 bases). The CDR3 totals 19 residues. Trimming cost V 1 base and J 2 bases, with 24 bases left between them. Germline loops: CDR1 DFQATT, CDR2 SNEGSKA (reference sequence).

V usage is TRBV7-9 and J usage is TRBJ2-1; D might be TRBD1 or TRBD2, each matching 5 bases. The CDR3 is 15 amino acids. Germline CDR1 reads SEHNR; CDR2 reads FQNEAQ (reference sequence). V was pared by 8 bases and J by 8 bases, with 22 bases between. As DNA, the CDR3 is TGTGCCAGCGGTCGTGGGACCCCCCTCGGGGATGAGCAGTTCTTC. It translates to CASGRGTPLGDEQFF.

This clonotype turned up a few times. V is TRBV29-1 and J is TRBJ1-1; D gene unclear. The CDR3 sequence is 15 residues long. Germline V CDR1 and CDR2: SQVTM, ANQGSEA. The germline V and J ends were trimmed by 4 bases and 1 base, with 16 bases remaining between them. CDR3 DNA: TGCAGCGTTGTAGGGCGTCTCGCCCGGAACACTGAAGCTTTCTTT. It codes for CSVVGRLARNTEAFF.

This clonotype was seen a few times. V and J are TRBV6-1 and TRBJ1-2; the D gene is possibly TRBD1 (6 bases). Germline V lookup: CDR1 MNHNS, CDR2 SASEGT. The CDR3 sequence is 17 residues long. The V gene lost 5 bases and the J gene lost 0 bases, with 19 bases spanning the gap. The CDR3 spells CASSPKPRGFTNYGYTF. CDR3 nucleotide sequence: TGTGCCAGCAGTCCGAAGCCCAGGGGTTTTACTAACTATGGCTACACCTTC.

The V and J genes are TRBV12-3 or TRBV12-4 and TRBJ1-5; 9 bases match TRBD1. The CDR3 spans 15 residues. V was pared by 7 bases and J by 2 bases, with 6 bases of the junction left unmatched. The CDR3 DNA reads TGTGCCAGCACCTCTACAGGGGGCGGCAATCAGCCCCAGCATTTT. Protein product: CASTSTGGGNQPQHF.

This clonotype was detected a few times. This chain joins TRBV12-3 or TRBV12-4 and TRBJ2-3; 8 bases are a match to TRBD2. V lost 3 bases and J lost 2; bases outside the gene matches: 10. This CDR3 is 17 amino acids long. CDR3 nucleotides: TGTGCCAGCAGTTTTCGGTTTACTAGCGGCCACACAGATACGCAGTATTTT. Translated, it gives CASSFRFTSGHTDTQYF.

This clonotype has just a few counts. The J gene is TRBJ2-7, the V gene TRBV7-8; D ambiguous. The CDR3 runs 14 residues. Germline CDR1 reads SGHVS; CDR2 reads FQNEAQ. V dropped 4 bases and J dropped 2 bases, with 12 bases sitting between them. The CDR3 nucleotides read TGTGCCAGCAGCTGGTCTCGTAGGGCCTACGAGCAGTACTTC. This translates into CASSWSRRAYEQYF.

This chain joins TRBV24-1 and TRBJ1-2, with TRBD1 identical over 9 bases. Germline-derived CDR1 and CDR2 are KGHDR and SFDVKD. V was clipped by 4 bases and J by 3 bases; unmatched bases: 11. The CDR3 consists of 17 residues. CDR3 in amino acids: CATSDRLRTGEDYGYTF. CDR3 DNA sequence: TGTGCCACCAGTGACCGACTGCGGACAGGGGAGGACTATGGCTACACCTTC.

The chain couples TRBV4-3 to TRBJ1-2, with a weak D call TRBD1 (5 bases). V lost 0 bases, J lost 2 bases, and 10 bases lay in between. The CDR3 covers 15 residues. Per germline, CDR1 LGHNA and CDR2 YSLEER. CDR3 region: CASSQDHDRNYGYTF. CDR3 DNA sequence: TGCGCCAGCAGCCAAGATCATGACAGAAACTATGGCTACACCTTC.

In its sample, this clonotype was seen a few times. The chain joins TRBV20-1 to TRBJ2-3; the match to TRBD2 covers 11 bases. Germline CDR1 and CDR2: DFQATT and SNEGSKA (reference sequence). The ends lost 6 bases at V and 0 bases at J; junction bases unmatched: 11. The CDR3 contains 17 residues. CDR3 protein: CSAVIAGGLRSTDTQYF. The CDR3, as DNA: TGCAGTGCCGTTATAGCGGGGGGGCTTAGGAGCACAGATACGCAGTATTTT.

This clonotype was detected a few times. The chain carries TRBV24-1 and TRBJ2-1; 7 bases align to TRBD1. Germline V gene sequence: CDR1 KGHDR, CDR2 SFDVKD. The CDR3 runs 16 residues. The junction had 6 bases not matched to a gene; V was cut back by 4 bases and J by 1 base. CDR3 loop: CATSDPGTASYNEQFF. The CDR3 bases are TGTGCCACCAGTGACCCCGGGACAGCATCCTACAATGAGCAGTTCTTC.

V is TRBV6-6 and J is TRBJ1-2; D unclear. The CDR3 spans 12 residues. Germline V CDR1 and CDR2: MNHNY, SVGAGI (reference sequence). V shed 6 bases and J shed 5 bases, with 10 bases lying between them. This CDR3 reads CASRSAEYGYTF. The CDR3 bases are TGTGCCAGCAGATCGGCGGAGTATGGCTACACCTTC.

As for this clonotype: One junction end disagrees with the germline gene, perhaps due to a read error. J is TRBJ2-7 and V is TRBV4-2; D call uncertain. Germline CDR1 and CDR2: LGHNA and YNFKEQ. This CDR3 contains 14 residues. CDR3 loop: CASSQQGSEVPTTF. CDR3 bases: TGTGCCAGCAGCCAGCAAGGGTCCGAGGTCCCTACGACCTTC.

This chain uses TRBV30 with TRBJ2-7; TRBD1 is a possible D gene (6 bases). Germline V CDR1 and CDR2: GTSNPN, SVGIG (reference sequence). The CDR3 runs 14 residues. Trimming cost V 2 bases and J 3 bases, with 14 bases left between them. The CDR3: CAWSRDKIYYEQYF. The CDR3 DNA reads as TGTGCCTGGAGTAGGGACAAAATATACTACGAGCAGTACTTC.

This chain links TRBV6-2 or TRBV6-3 with TRBJ2-3, with 10 bases lining up with TRBD1. Looked up from germline, CDR1 is MNHEY and CDR2 is SVGEGT. The CDR3 has 18 residues. V was clipped by 2 bases and J by 3 bases; unmatched bases: 11. The DNA of the CDR3 is TGTGCCAGCAGTTACCCGATTACCGGACAGGGGGTGACAGATACGCAGTATTTT. Its protein is CASSYPITGQGVTDTQYF.

The V call is TRBV9, the J call TRBJ2-7; TRBD2 agrees at 9 bases. Unmatched junction bases numbered 6, after V lost 4 bases and J lost 4 bases. CDR1 is SGDLS and CDR2 is YYNGEE in the germline V gene. This CDR3 spans 14 amino acids. The CDR3 protein is CASSPRGGFYEQYF. The CDR3 DNA is TGTGCCAGCAGCCCGCGGGGGGGCTTTTACGAGCAGTACTTC.

The V call is TRBV5-1, the J call TRBJ2-5; D gene unclear. The CDR3 totals 16 residues. Trimming removed 0 bases at V and 0 bases at J, with 12 bases between. The germline gives CDR1 SGHRS, CDR2 YFSETQ. CDR3: CASSLEQELYQETQYF. DNA of the CDR3: TGCGCCAGCAGCTTGGAGCAAGAGCTTTACCAAGAGACCCAGTACTTC.

To note about this clonotype: One base away lies a much larger clone, so this may be a sequencing read error. Here the CDR3 DNA reads TGCAGCGCCCAGCGGGGCTCCTACAATGGGCAGTTCTTC. Encoded protein: CSAQRGSYNGQFF. The V call is TRBV29-1, the J call TRBJ2-1; 7 nucleotides agree with TRBD2. This CDR3 has 13 amino acids. Germline CDR1 and CDR2: SQVTM and ANQGSEA.